Following are 23 T cell receptor beta chains from one sample sequenced in a study of cytomegalovirus exposure and HLA in healthy donors (TCRdb year 2017). Libraries were constructed by the immunoSEQ multiplex PCR assay. The multiplex PCR relied on a mix of 60 forward primers for TCR Vbeta segments and 13 reverse primers for TCR Jbeta segments. TCRdb obtained this table from immuneACCESS and retained in-frame rearrangements with V and J assigned. These tables miss some clones; where compared with another copy, unresolved V genes account for less than half of the shortfall, and the remainder is unexplained. The sample table shows more than 140,000 clones, and nearly 80% are seen once. Roughly 0.7% of the sample is held by the ten biggest clonotypes. The sequenced sample was PBMCs. The receptor set was obtained from a male donor in good health and CMV-seronegative.

This chain links TRBV6-5 with TRBJ2-5; possibly TRBD1 for D (5 bases). The J call could be wrong; TRBJ2-7 is a better fit for the DNA end. CDR3 length equals 15 residues. CDR1 and CDR2 from the germline V gene are MNHEY and SVGAGI. The CDR3 nucleotides read TGTGCCAGCAGTTACTCGGGCAGGACATCCTACGAGCAGTACTTC. Translated, it gives CASSYSGRTSYEQYF.

This clone has ten or more counts. V usage is TRBV6-1 and J usage is TRBJ2-3; 8 nucleotides agree with TRBD1. The CDR3 length is 15 residues. Germline V gene data show CDR1 as MNHNS and CDR2 as SASEGT. With 1 base clipped from V and 4 bases from J, the junction kept 4 bases outside the gene matches. The CDR3, as DNA: TGTGCCAGCAGTGAAGAGGCAGGGGGCGCAGATACGCAGTATTTT. Its protein product is CASSEEAGGADTQYF.

CDR3 loop: CASSYDRGRDEQYF. CDR3 coding DNA: TGTGCCAGCAGCTACGACAGGGGGCGGGACGAGCAGTACTTC. This chain uses TRBV5-6 with TRBJ2-7; TRBD1 matches at 10 bases. The CDR3 sequence is 14 residues long. The trim removed 3 bases at V and 5 bases at J, leaving 5 bases unmatched. Germline V gene sequence: CDR1 SGHDT, CDR2 YYEEEE.

This clone was counted a single time. The CDR3 DNA reads TGCGCCAGCAGCTTGGCCAAAGGTTCAGGTGAGATCCACAATGAGCAGTTCTTC. Its protein product is CASSLAKGSGEIHNEQFF. This chain links TRBV5-1 with TRBJ2-1; D gene ambiguous. Trimming shortened V by 0 bases and J by 5 bases, and 21 bases separated the two germline ends. Germline lookup yields CDR1 SGHRS and CDR2 YFSETQ. This CDR3 comprises 18 residues.

The chain couples TRBV5-4 to TRBJ2-7, with TRBD1 as a possible D gene (7 bases). The germline V gene has CDR1 SGHNT and CDR2 YYREEE (reference sequence). The CDR3 totals 15 residues. V gave up 4 bases and J gave up 6 bases, with 20 bases separating them. As DNA, the CDR3 is TGTGCCAGCAGCGGGGTGGGCAGGGGGGCAGGCGAGCAGTACTTC. Its protein product is CASSGVGRGAGEQYF.

The gene calls are TRBV5-6 and TRBJ2-6, with D possibly being TRBD2 (6 bases). V lost 3 bases, J lost 0 bases, and 10 bases lay in between. This CDR3 is built from 16 residues. Germline CDR1 reads SGHDT; CDR2 reads YYEEEE. The CDR3 spells CASSWVGGSGANVLTF. The CDR3 DNA reads TGTGCCAGCAGCTGGGTCGGGGGCTCTGGGGCCAACGTCCTGACTTTC.

The rearrangement joins TRBV7-9 to TRBJ2-1; TRBD2 might be the D (5 bases). The germline V gene has CDR1 SEHNR and CDR2 FQNEAQ (reference sequence). The ends were cut back, 6 bases at V and 7 bases at J, with 25 bases in the middle. This CDR3 comprises 17 residues. CDR3 residues: CASSPGWGALNGNEQFF. DNA of the CDR3: TGTGCCAGCAGTCCGGGGTGGGGTGCCCTCAACGGTAATGAGCAGTTCTTC.

The V call is TRBV28, the J call TRBJ2-7, with 8 bases aligning to TRBD2. The germline V gene encodes CDR1 MDHEN and CDR2 SYDVKM. This CDR3 spans 15 amino acids. The V and J ends lost 7 bases and 3 bases, in that order; junction bases with no gene match: 11. The CDR3 here is CASTPYLGGGYEQYF. The CDR3 nucleotides read TGTGCCAGCACCCCTTATCTCGGGGGGGGCTACGAGCAGTACTTC.

This clone has just one count. The V gene is TRBV27, the J gene TRBJ2-2; no definite D call. Germline V gene lookup returns CDR1 MNHEY and CDR2 SMNVEV (reference sequence). The CDR3 is 14 residues long. V was pared by 3 bases and J by 0 bases, with 5 bases between. CDR3 protein: CASSLYANTGELFF. DNA of the CDR3: TGTGCCAGCAGTTTGTATGCGAACACCGGGGAGCTGTTTTTT.

This chain uses TRBV19 with TRBJ2-3; D is possibly TRBD2 (5 bases). Germline CDR1 is LNHDA and CDR2 is SQIVND (reference sequence). The V end lost 1 base, the J end lost 6 bases, and 11 bases lay between the germline ends. The CDR3 extends over 14 amino acids. This chain's CDR3 is CASSIGGSTDTQYF. CDR3 sequence (DNA): TGTGCCAGTAGTATAGGTGGGAGTACCGATACGCAGTATTTT.

This clone was seen more than once but under ten times. This chain uses TRBV2 with TRBJ2-1; 7 bases map to TRBD1. V was pared by 6 bases and J by 0 bases, with 2 bases of the junction left unmatched. Germline assignment: CDR1 SNHLY and CDR2 FYNNEI. The length of the CDR3 is 14 residues. The DNA of the CDR3 is TGTGCCAGCAGGACAGGGAGCTCCTACAATGAGCAGTTCTTC. It encodes CASRTGSSYNEQFF.

Worth noting for this clone: The sample contains more than one DNA sequence encoding this CDR3. The rearrangement uses TRBV29-1 and TRBJ2-3, with a tentative D call TRBD2 (5 bases). Germline CDR1 is SQVTM and CDR2 is ANQGSEA. The V end lost 3 bases, the J end lost 1 base, and 8 bases lay between the germline ends. The CDR3 is made up of 13 amino acids. For the CDR3, the DNA is TGCAGCGTTGACCACGGGGGCACAGATACGCAGTATTTT. Translated: CSVDHGGTDTQYF.

In its sample, this clone was seen once. This chain connects TRBV19 to TRBJ1-1; D not certain. The CDR3 runs 15 residues. The V gene's germline CDR1 is LNHDA and CDR2 SQIVND (reference sequence). V was cut by 7 bases and J by 3 bases, with 18 bases left in between. The CDR3 DNA sequence: TGTGCCAGTATGTTACGTGCTTATACTTACACTGAAGCTTTCTTT. Its protein product is CASMLRAYTYTEAFF.

The V call is TRBV5-1, the J call TRBJ2-4, with a tentative D call TRBD1 (6 bases). Trimming stripped 8 bases from V and 3 bases from J, with 12 bases between. The CDR3 has 13 residues. CDR1 and CDR2 from the germline V gene are SGHRS and YFSETQ. As DNA, the CDR3 is TGCGCCAGTTCTACGGACAGCAAAAACATTCAGTACTTC. This codes for CASSTDSKNIQYF.

This clone has a single count. DNA for the CDR3: TGTGCCAGCAGAACAGGGGGCGTCGGATACAATGAGCAGTTCTTC. It is translated as CASRTGGVGYNEQFF. This rearrangement joins TRBV6-5 to TRBJ2-1; TRBD1 matches 9 bases. Germline trimming cut 6 bases from V and 4 bases from J; bases unmatched to any gene: 7. CDR3 length: 15 residues. The germline V gene has CDR1 MNHEY and CDR2 SVGAGI.

The chain links TRBV30 to TRBJ2-5, with D hard to call. The CDR3 runs 11 residues. V was cut by 0 bases and J by 11 bases, with 10 bases left in between. CDR1 is GTSNPN, CDR2 SVGIG, per germline (reference sequence). This CDR3 is CAWSVVLEQYF. CDR3 DNA sequence: TGTGCCTGGAGTGTAGTCTTGGAGCAGTACTTC.

This clone was recorded only once. A read error may produce the germline difference seen at one junction end. The chain combines TRBV7-9 with TRBJ1-1; 10 positions agree with TRBD1. This CDR3 spans 15 amino acids. Germline loops: CDR1 SEHNR, CDR2 FQNEAQ (reference sequence). The DNA of the CDR3 is TGTTCCAGCAGCCAGAAGGACAGGGGGGGAACTGAAGCTTTCTTT. Encoded protein: CSSSQKDRGGTEAFF.

The chain combines TRBV6-1 with TRBJ1-2; D remains unclear. Trimming took off 0 bases at V and 3 bases at J, with 8 bases between the two ends. Germline V lookup: CDR1 MNHNS, CDR2 SASEGT. The length of the CDR3 is 14 residues. The CDR3 here is CASSEARVYYGYTF. The CDR3 nucleotides are TGTGCCAGCAGTGAAGCCCGGGTCTACTATGGCTACACCTTC.

About this clone: An end of the junction differs from the germline gene, which may be a read error. This chain links TRBV13 with TRBJ2-5; D possibly corresponds to TRBD1 (6 bases). The CDR3 length is 14 residues. The V gene's germline CDR1 is PRHDT and CDR2 FYEKMQ (reference sequence). The CDR3 DNA is TGTGCCAGCAGCTCAGGACAGAAACCAGAGATCCAGTACTTC. Translation: CASSSGQKPEIQYF.

This clone was observed a single time. The CDR3 sequence: CASSLVLGLAVANTGELFF. CDR3 in DNA: TGTGCCAGCAGCTTAGTATTAGGACTAGCGGTGGCGAACACCGGGGAGCTGTTTTTT. This chain uses TRBV11-2 with TRBJ2-2; 10 bases match TRBD2. The ends lost 1 base at V and 0 bases at J; junction bases unmatched: 8. CDR3 length equals 19 residues. CDR1 and CDR2 (germline): SGHAT, FQNNGV.

For this clone: Other DNA sequences within the sample encode an identical CDR3. The chain couples TRBV5-6 to TRBJ2-1; D not resolved. Germline CDR1 SGHDT, CDR2 YYEEEE. V lost 4 bases, J lost 0 bases, and 11 bases lay in between. The CDR3 spans 15 residues. CDR3 region: CASSPTPSSYNEQFF. CDR3 in DNA: TGTGCCAGCAGCCCGACACCAAGCTCCTACAATGAGCAGTTCTTC.

In its sample, this clone was seen once. The chain recombines TRBV6-1 with TRBJ1-6; unclear D gene. This CDR3 is 17 amino acids long. V lost 4 bases and J 0 bases, leaving 13 bases between the germline ends. Germline values: CDR1 MNHNS, CDR2 SASEGT. The CDR3 spells CASSGAGKSSYNSPLHF. CDR3 DNA sequence: TGTGCCAGCAGTGGGGCGGGAAAAAGCTCCTATAATTCACCCCTCCACTTT.

This clone came up a few times. The chain combines TRBV5-6 with TRBJ1-2; D is unresolved. Germline loops: CDR1 SGHDT, CDR2 YYEEEE. This CDR3 is 14 amino acids long. Trimming took off 2 bases at V and 4 bases at J, with 12 bases between the two ends. CDR3 nucleotides: TGTGCCAGCAGCTTAATCAGGAACTTCTATGGCTACACCTTC. Residues: CASSLIRNFYGYTF.